The source of this TCR beta chain is a study of shared clonotypes between healthy human individuals. General study points: Memory subsets generally showed lower estimated richness than naive subsets.

Naive CD8 populations comprised CD45RO-negative cells positively selected for CCR7, excluding terminally differentiated effector memory CD45RA+ cells. The V gene lost 6 bases and the J gene lost 6 bases, with 14 bases spanning the gap. In germline, CDR1 is LGHNA, CDR2 YSLEER. The CDR3 sequence is 14 residues long. About this clone itself: Its antigen is undetermined.

Deep-level settings were used for running the assay. Genomic DNA belonging to each subset was distributed in equal measure over several immunoSEQ plates. Using immunoSEQ multiplex PCR, the repertoire was profiled, and TCRdb retains in-frame clones only, with some absent. This table holds some 2 million clones, roughly 94% found once. The specimen sequenced was naive CD8+ T cells sorted from blood. The receptor comes from a man aged 18-30 years in good health. The chain has TRBV4-3 and TRBJ2-2; D possibly corresponds to TRBD2 (6 bases). CDR3 nucleotides: TGCGCCAGCAGTCGCATCCTAGCGCCCGGGGAGCTGTTTTTT. This codes for CASSRILAPGELFF.